The 25 T cell receptor beta chains given below trace back to one sample, sequenced in a study of blood T cell repertoires in COVID-19. Method: immunoSEQ multiplex PCR; TCRdb's copy keeps in-frame clones and lacks some. The table includes under 300,000 clones, 87% detected once. The sample comprised PBMCs or T cells enriched from blood (not recorded which). These receptor sequences come from a woman in her twenties or thirties with acute COVID-19.

This rearrangement joins TRBV9 to TRBJ2-7, with 8 bases that match TRBD1. The CDR3 loop spans 16 amino acids. Trimming took 0 bases from V and 1 from J; bases not matched to a gene: 6. Germline V gene sequence: CDR1 SGDLS, CDR2 YYNGEE. The CDR3 DNA reads TGTGCCAGCAGCGTAGGAAACAGGGGGGTTTCCTACGAGCAGTACTTC. It is translated as CASSVGNRGVSYEQYF.

The rearrangement links TRBV28 to TRBJ2-6; D is uncertain. From germline, CDR1 is MDHEN and CDR2 SYDVKM. Trimming pared 6 bases from V and 4 bases from J, leaving 4 bases between. This CDR3 is 12 amino acids long. The CDR3 nucleotides are TGTGCCAGCAGGCGGGGGGCCAACGTCCTGACTTTC. Protein sequence: CASRRGANVLTF.

This chain joins TRBV4-2 and TRBJ1-6; unclear D gene. The germline gives CDR1 LGHNA, CDR2 YNFKEQ. The CDR3 totals 17 residues. V lost 1 base to trimming and J lost 9 bases, with 19 bases between them. The CDR3 protein is CASSQVTGPQSGSPLHF. The CDR3 coding sequence is TGTGCCAGCAGCCAAGTTACCGGGCCCCAAAGCGGTTCACCCCTCCACTTT.

V usage is TRBV6-5 and J usage is TRBJ1-1, with D possibly being TRBD1 (6 bases). Per germline, CDR1 MNHEY and CDR2 SVGAGI. Trimming removed 6 bases from V and 5 bases from J, with 13 bases in between. The CDR3 has 13 residues. CDR3 region: CASRRGFGTEAFF. In DNA form, the CDR3 reads TGTGCCAGCAGGAGGGGGTTTGGGACTGAAGCTTTCTTT.

V is TRBV20-1 and J is TRBJ1-6, with D perhaps TRBD1 (5 bases). The CDR3 has 14 residues. CDR1 is DFQATT, CDR2 SNEGSKA, per germline (reference sequence). V was shortened by 3 bases and J by 7 bases, with 13 bases between the two germline ends. The CDR3 DNA follows: TGCAGTGCTAGTCCAGGGTGGGGAAATTCACCCCTCCACTTT. Its protein product is CSASPGWGNSPLHF.

The chain uses TRBV2 and TRBJ1-5; D perhaps matches TRBD1 (6 bases). This CDR3 has 15 residues. V gave up 3 bases and J gave up 6 bases, with 15 bases separating them. Germline V CDR1 and CDR2: SNHLY, FYNNEI. The DNA for the CDR3 is TGTGCCAGCAGTGATCTGGGGGGGGCAGGTCAGCCCCAGCATTTT. It yields the protein CASSDLGGAGQPQHF.

The V call is TRBV9, the J call TRBJ1-6; possibly TRBD1 for D (6 bases). The germline gives CDR1 SGDLS, CDR2 YYNGEE. Trimming took off 2 bases at V and 6 bases at J, with 15 bases between the two ends. The CDR3 runs to 16 residues. The CDR3 here is CASSVSGGYANSPLHF. In nucleotides, the CDR3 is TGTGCCAGCAGCGTCAGTGGGGGCTACGCTAATTCACCCCTCCACTTT.

This chain links TRBV4-3 with TRBJ2-3; D is unresolved. The CDR3 sequence is 13 residues long. CDR1 is LGHNA, CDR2 YSLEER, per germline. V was clipped by 2 bases and J by 2 bases, with 5 bases between them. The CDR3 region is CASSQSITDTQYF. The DNA of the CDR3 is TGCGCCAGCAGCCAATCCATCACAGATACGCAGTATTTT.

This sequence joins TRBV28 and TRBJ1-1; TRBD1 might be the D (5 bases). The CDR3 is 14 amino acids. The V and J ends lost 6 bases and 6 bases respectively, with 17 bases between them. Germline CDR1 MDHEN, CDR2 SYDVKM. Here the CDR3 reads CASSRYGGKAEAFF. The DNA for the CDR3 is TGTGCCAGCAGCCGATACGGGGGAAAGGCTGAAGCTTTCTTT. Complete variable domain (other parts from reference TRBV28 and TRBJ1-1): DVKVTQSSRYLVKRTGEKVFLECVQDMDHENMFWYRQDPGLGLRLIYFSYDVKMKEKGDIPEGYSVSREKKERFSLILESASTNQTSMYLCASSRYGGKAEAFFGQGTRLTVV.

The J gene is TRBJ1-4, the V gene TRBV9; 9 bases align to TRBD1. The junction had 13 bases not matched to a gene; V was cut back by 5 bases and J by 8 bases. CDR3 length equals 16 residues. Germline CDR1 and CDR2: SGDLS and YYNGEE. The CDR3 DNA reads TGTGCCAGCAGTGACCCAGAACAGGGGGCTAGGGAAAAACTGTTTTTT. Protein sequence: CASSDPEQGAREKLFF.

The chain employs TRBV18 and TRBJ1-4; D call uncertain. CDR3 length: 16 residues. The V end was cut by 1 base, the J end by 3 bases, with 12 bases between. CDR1 and CDR2 from the germline V gene are KGHSH and LQKENI. The CDR3 spells CASSPRSQAPNEKLFF. CDR3 nucleotide sequence: TGTGCCAGCTCACCACGAAGCCAGGCGCCTAATGAAAAACTGTTTTTT.

The V gene is TRBV1, the J gene TRBJ2-1; the table calls TRBD2, which could not be checked here. TRBV1 has pseudogene status. The CDR3 has 16 residues. The CDR3 nucleotides are TGCACCAGCAGCCAAGACACTAGCGGACAAGACAATGAGCAGTTCTTC. It translates to CTSSQDTSGQDNEQFF.

The J gene is TRBJ1-2, the V gene TRBV9, with D possibly being TRBD1 (6 bases). This CDR3 is built from 14 residues. CDR1 SGDLS and CDR2 YYNGEE come from the germline V gene. The V gene lost 0 bases and the J gene lost 11 bases, with 17 bases spanning the gap. The CDR3 loop reads CASSVDPDRPLYTF. The CDR3 coding sequence is TGTGCCAGCAGCGTAGACCCGGACAGACCCCTTTACACCTTC. Full variable domain (rest looked up from reference TRBV9 and TRBJ1-2): DSGVTQTPKHLITATGQRVTLRCSPRSGDLSVYWYQQSLDQGLQFLIQYYNGEERAKGNILERFSAQQFPDLHSELNLSSLELGDSALYFCASSVDPDRPLYTFGSGTRLTVV.

Concerning this clone itself: One end of the junction does not line up with germline, which may come from a read error. The rearrangement joins TRBV6-5 to TRBJ1-1, with 10 bases identical to TRBD1. The CDR3 spans 15 residues. The germline V gene encodes CDR1 MNHEY and CDR2 SVGAGI. The CDR3 protein is CASSDSGTGAPEAFF. The CDR3 coding sequence is TGTGCCAGCAGTGACTCGGGGACAGGGGCTCCTGAAGCTTTCTTT.

The chain has TRBV10-3 and TRBJ2-3; 7 bases fit TRBD1. V lost 4 bases, J lost 2 bases, and 3 bases stayed unmatched. CDR1 is ENHRY, CDR2 SYGVKD, per germline. CDR3 length: 14 residues. The CDR3 loop reads CAISGDRYTDTQYF. The CDR3 DNA is TGTGCCATCAGTGGGGACAGATACACAGATACGCAGTATTTT.

The chain recombines TRBV11-2 with TRBJ1-6; D is undetermined. The CDR3 contains 14 residues. Germline assignment: CDR1 SGHAT and CDR2 FQNNGV. Between the trimmed V and J ends, which lost 0 bases and 9 bases, there was a span of 9 bases. The CDR3 coding sequence is TGTGCCAGCAGCTTAGATGCAGGCTCTTCACCCCTCCACTTT. Encoded protein: CASSLDAGSSPLHF. The whole variable domain, filled in from reference TRBV11-2 and TRBJ1-6, reads EAGVAQSPRYKIIEKRQSVAFWCNPISGHATLYWYQQILGQGPKLLIQFQNNGVVDDSQLPKDRFSAERLKGVDSTLKIQPAKLEDSAVYLCASSLDAGSSPLHFGNGTRLTVT.

The genes are TRBV13 and TRBJ1-6, with 7 bases aligning to TRBD1. Germline V gene data show CDR1 as PRHDT and CDR2 as FYEKMQ (reference sequence). The V segment lost 6 bases and the J segment 5 bases; nucleotides outside the gene matches: 4. This CDR3 has 14 amino acids. The CDR3 bases are TGTGCCAGCAGACTCAGGGGGGATAATTCACCCCTCCACTTT. Its translation is CASRLRGDNSPLHF. Filled out from reference TRBV13 and TRBJ1-6, the complete variable domain reads AAGVIQSPRHLIKEKRETATLKCYPIPRHDTVYWYQQGPGQDPQFLISFYEKMQSDKGSIPDRFSAQQFSDYHSELNMSSLELGDSALYFCASRLRGDNSPLHFGNGTRLTVT.

The chain has TRBV5-5 and TRBJ1-3; D unresolved. The V gene lost 3 bases and the J gene lost 5 bases, with 15 bases spanning the gap. The germline CDR1 and CDR2 sequences are SGHKS and YYEKEE (reference sequence). The CDR3 is 15 residues long. For the CDR3, the DNA is TGTGCCAGCAGCTCCGGGGTCGTTTCCCGAAACACCATATATTTT. This sequence encodes CASSSGVVSRNTIYF.

The chain employs TRBV2 and TRBJ1-5; TRBD1 is a possible D gene (5 bases). With 2 bases removed from V and 4 bases from J, the gap between germline ends came to 6 bases. Germline V CDR1 and CDR2: SNHLY, FYNNEI. The CDR3 is 13 amino acids. The CDR3 reads CASSERGNQPQHF. The CDR3 DNA reads TGTGCCAGCAGTGAAAGGGGAAATCAGCCCCAGCATTTT. The variable domain in full, completed from reference TRBV2 and TRBJ1-5, reads EPEVTQTPSHQVTQMGQEVILRCVPISNHLYFYWYRQILGQKVEFLVSFYNNEISEKSEIFDDQFSVERPDGSNFTLKIRSTKLEDSAMYFCASSERGNQPQHFGDGTRLSIL.

V usage is TRBV4-3 and J usage is TRBJ2-2; no definite D call. CDR3 length: 15 amino acids. CDR1 LGHNA and CDR2 YSLEER come from the germline V gene. V shed 1 base and J shed 8 bases, with 14 bases lying between them. CDR3 in amino acids: CASSQVPEPWGELFF. CDR3 bases: TGCGCCAGCAGCCAAGTTCCTGAGCCTTGGGGGGAGCTGTTTTTT.

The chain has TRBV5-6 and TRBJ2-7; 8 positions agree with TRBD2. The trim removed 0 bases at V and 4 bases at J, leaving 9 bases unmatched. The germline gives CDR1 SGHDT, CDR2 YYEEEE. The CDR3 has 16 residues. For the CDR3, the DNA is TGTGCCAGCAGCTTGGCCTCGACTAGCGACGGTTACGAGCAGTACTTC. Its protein product is CASSLASTSDGYEQYF.

The gene calls are TRBV18 and TRBJ1-1; 9 bases fit TRBD1. J was trimmed by 4 bases and V by 6 bases; bases with no gene match: 12. The CDR3 contains 16 residues. Germline V CDR1 and CDR2: KGHSH, LQKENI. The CDR3 reads CASSQVIQGAGTEAFF. The CDR3 bases are TGTGCCAGCTCGCAGGTCATACAGGGGGCCGGCACTGAAGCTTTCTTT.

The chain carries TRBV28 and TRBJ2-5; tentatively, D is TRBD2 (5 bases). Germline lookup yields CDR1 MDHEN and CDR2 SYDVKM. This CDR3 spans 14 amino acids. Trimming stripped 6 bases from V and 1 base from J, with 12 bases between. CDR3 in amino acids: CASSWGGSQETQYF. CDR3 sequence (DNA): TGTGCCAGCAGCTGGGGTGGGAGCCAAGAGACCCAGTACTTC.

The chain recombines TRBV28 with TRBJ1-5; D possibly corresponds to TRBD1 (5 bases). CDR1 is MDHEN, CDR2 SYDVKM, per germline. This CDR3 has 14 residues. Trimming removed 7 bases from V and 6 bases from J, with 16 bases in between. CDR3 DNA: TGTGCCAGCATAGTGGGGGGGGAGGGTCAGCCCCAGCATTTT. Translated, it gives CASIVGGEGQPQHF. Complete variable domain (other parts from reference TRBV28 and TRBJ1-5): DVKVTQSSRYLVKRTGEKVFLECVQDMDHENMFWYRQDPGLGLRLIYFSYDVKMKEKGDIPEGYSVSREKKERFSLILESASTNQTSMYLCASIVGGEGQPQHFGDGTRLSIL.

The rearrangement uses TRBV29-1 and TRBJ2-1, with TRBD1 identical over 9 bases. J gave up 5 bases and V 8 bases, and 7 bases lay outside the gene matches. The length of the CDR3 is 13 residues. Germline V gives CDR1 SQVTM, CDR2 ANQGSEA. The CDR3 loop reads CSTDRGPHNEQFF. In DNA, the CDR3 is TGCAGCACGGACAGGGGACCACACAATGAGCAGTTCTTC.